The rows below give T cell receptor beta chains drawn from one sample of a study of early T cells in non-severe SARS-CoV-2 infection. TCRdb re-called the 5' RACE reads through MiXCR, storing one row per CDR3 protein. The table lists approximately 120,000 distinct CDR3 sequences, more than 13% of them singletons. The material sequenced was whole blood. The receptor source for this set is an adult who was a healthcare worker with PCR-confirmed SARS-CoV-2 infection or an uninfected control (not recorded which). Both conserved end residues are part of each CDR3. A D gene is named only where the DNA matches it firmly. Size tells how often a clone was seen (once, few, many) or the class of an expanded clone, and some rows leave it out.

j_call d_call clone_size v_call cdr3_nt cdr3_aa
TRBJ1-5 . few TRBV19 TGTGCCAGTAGTCAATACAGGAGGAGTCAGCCCCAGCATTTT CASSQYRRSQPQHF
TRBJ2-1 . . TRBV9 TGTGCCAGCAGCGGAGGCTTGGAGCAGTTCTTC CASSGGLEQFF
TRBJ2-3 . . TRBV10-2 TGCGCCAGCAGTGACCAAGGCCGCTCCACAGATACGCAGTATTTT CASSDQGRSTDTQYF
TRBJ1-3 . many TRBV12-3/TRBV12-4 TGTGCCAGCAGCCAGACAGGTGGAAACACCATATATTTT CASSQTGGNTIYF
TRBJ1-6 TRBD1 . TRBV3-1 TGTGCCAGCAGCCAAGCGACAGGGGGCACCTATAATTCACCCCTCCACTTT CASSQATGGTYNSPLHF
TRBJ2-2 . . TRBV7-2 TGTGCCAGCAGCTCGGGCTACCGCGACGGGGAGCTGTTTTTT CASSSGYRDGELFF
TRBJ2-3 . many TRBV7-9 TGTGCCAGCAGCTTGGGGGGGGCCACAGATACGCAGTATTTT CASSLGGATDTQYF
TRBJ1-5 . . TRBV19 TGTGCCAGTCACACAGGGACTCAGCCCCAGCATTTT CASHTGTQPQHF
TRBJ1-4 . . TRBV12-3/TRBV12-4 TGTGCCAGCAGTTTTGGAGGAGGGGATGAAAAACTGTTTTTT CASSFGGGDEKLFF
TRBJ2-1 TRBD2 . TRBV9 TGTGCCAGCAGCCCAAGCGGGGTATCATACAATGAGCAGTTCTTC CASSPSGVSYNEQFF
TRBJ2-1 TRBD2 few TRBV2 TGTGCCAGCAGTGAAGCGATAGCGGGGGGCTACAATGAGCAGTTCTTC CASSEAIAGGYNEQFF
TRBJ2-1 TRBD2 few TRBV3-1 TGTGCCAGCAGCACAAGCGGGGGGGTTTACAATGAGCAGTTCTTC CASSTSGGVYNEQFF
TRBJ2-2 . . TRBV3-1 TGTGCCAGCAGCACCAGGGGTCCCAACACCGGGGAGCTGTTTTTT CASSTRGPNTGELFF
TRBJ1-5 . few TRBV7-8 TGTGCCAGCAGCTTAATACGCATTGAGCCCCAGCATTTT CASSLIRIEPQHF
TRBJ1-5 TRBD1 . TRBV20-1 TGCAGTGCGGGGACAGGGAGCAATCAGCCCCAGCATTTT CSAGTGSNQPQHF
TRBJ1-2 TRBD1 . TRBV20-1 TGCAGTGCCGCACCGGGACAGGGACGGACTAACTATGGCTACACCTTC CSAAPGQGRTNYGYTF
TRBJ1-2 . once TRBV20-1 TGCAGTGCTACGCTAGGACTCACCTATGGCTACACCTTC CSATLGLTYGYTF
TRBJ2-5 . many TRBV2 TGTGCCAGCAATCCGGGATATCGGCGGGAGACCCAGTACTTC CASNPGYRRETQYF
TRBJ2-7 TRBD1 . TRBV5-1 TGCGCCAGCAGCCACACGACACAGGGGGCGCGGGAGCAGTACTTC CASSHTTQGAREQYF
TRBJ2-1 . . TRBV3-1 TGTGCCAGCAGCCAGAGGGTTTCCTACAATGAGCAGTTCTTC CASSQRVSYNEQFF
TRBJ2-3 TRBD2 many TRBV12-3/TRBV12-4 TGTGCCAGCAGCCTGGGACTAGCGGGCGAGGGGGCGCAGTATTTT CASSLGLAGEGAQYF
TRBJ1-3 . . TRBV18 TGTGCCAGCTCACCACGGACATGGACTGGAAACACCATATATTTT CASSPRTWTGNTIYF
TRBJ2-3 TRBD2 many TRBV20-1 TGCAGTGCTTTAACTAGCGGTAGCACAGATACGCAGTATTTT CSALTSGSTDTQYF
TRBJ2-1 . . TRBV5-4 TGTGCCAGCGGCCCCGGCGGGGCGAGCGACAATGAGCAGTTCTTC CASGPGGASDNEQFF
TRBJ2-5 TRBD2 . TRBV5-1 TGCGCCAGCAGCTGGGGACCGGGACTAGCAGAAGAGACCCAGTACTTC CASSWGPGLAEETQYF
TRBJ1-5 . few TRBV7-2 TGTGCCAGCAGCTTAGACAGCTCGGATCAGCCCCAGCATTTT CASSLDSSDQPQHF
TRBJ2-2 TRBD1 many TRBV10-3 TGTGCCATCAGCTCCGGGACAGCCTACACCGGGGAGCTGTTTTTT CAISSGTAYTGELFF
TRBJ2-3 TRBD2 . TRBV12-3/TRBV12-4 TGTGCCAGCAGACGACTAGCGCGGGGGTATACGCAGTATTTT CASRRLARGYTQYF
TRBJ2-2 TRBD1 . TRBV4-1 TGCGCCAGCAGCCTGGACAGGGGGCGAGATACCGGGGAGCTGTTTTTT CASSLDRGRDTGELFF
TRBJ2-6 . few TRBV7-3 TGTGCCAGCAGCTTAGGGGCTGGCGGGGCCAACGTCCTGACTTTC CASSLGAGGANVLTF
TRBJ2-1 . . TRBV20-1 TGCAGTGCTAGAGGAGCGGTGTTCTACAATGAGCAGTTCTTC CSARGAVFYNEQFF
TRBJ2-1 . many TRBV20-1 TGCAGTGCTAGAGAAGGGCTTGTGGATGAGCAGTTCTTC CSAREGLVDEQFF
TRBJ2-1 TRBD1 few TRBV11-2 TGTGCCAGCAACAACCTGGACAGGGGAGGTGAGCAGTTCTTC CASNNLDRGGEQFF
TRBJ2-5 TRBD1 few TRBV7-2 TGTGCCAGCAGCTCCTCCGGAAACGCCGGGACAGGGGCCAGGACCCAGTACTTC CASSSSGNAGTGARTQYF
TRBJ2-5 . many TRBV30 TGTGCCTGGAGCACAGCCCAAGAGACCCAGTACTTC CAWSTAQETQYF
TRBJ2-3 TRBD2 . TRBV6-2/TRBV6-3 TGTGCCAGCAGTTTTAGCGGGGCTAGCACAGATACGCAGTATTTT CASSFSGASTDTQYF
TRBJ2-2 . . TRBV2 TGTGCCAGCAGGACGGGGGGGGAGCTGTTTTTT CASRTGGELFF
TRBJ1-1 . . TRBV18 TGTGCCAGCTCCGGGAAGGAAAGGACTGAAGCTTTCTTT CASSGKERTEAFF
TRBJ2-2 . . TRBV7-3 TGTGCCAGCAGCTTAAGTCTCGCCGGGGAGCTGTTTTTT CASSLSLAGELFF
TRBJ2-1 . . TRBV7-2 TGTGCCAGCAGCTTATTTCCAGGGAACAATGAGCAGTTCTTC CASSLFPGNNEQFF
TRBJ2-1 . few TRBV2 TGTGCCAGCAGTCGTTCGGGTCTAGCCAGGGGTGAGCAGTTCTTC CASSRSGLARGEQFF
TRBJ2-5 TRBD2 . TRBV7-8 TGTGCCAGCAGCTGGGTATTGGCGGGGGGGGCCCAAGAGACCCAGTACTTC CASSWVLAGGAQETQYF
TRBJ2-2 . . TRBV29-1 TGCAGCGTTGTTAGTGGGACCAGGACCGGGGAGCTGTTTTTT CSVVSGTRTGELFF
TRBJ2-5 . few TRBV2 TGTGCCAGCAAGGGGGACTCAATTGCGGCCCAGTACTTC CASKGDSIAAQYF
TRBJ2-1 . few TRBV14 TGTGCCAGCAGCCATCTAAAATCTCCGTCCTACAATGAGCAGTTCTTC CASSHLKSPSYNEQFF
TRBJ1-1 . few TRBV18 TGTGCCAGCTCAGAGGCGGCTGGGGTGAGTGAAGAAGCTTTCTTT CASSEAAGVSEEAFF
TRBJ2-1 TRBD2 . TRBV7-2 TGTGCCAGCAGCACCCGACTAGCTGGCGATGAGCAGTTCTTC CASSTRLAGDEQFF
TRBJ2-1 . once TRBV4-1 TGCGCCAGCAGCCAAGGGGCGGGGACCCTTTACAATGAGCAGTTCTTC CASSQGAGTLYNEQFF
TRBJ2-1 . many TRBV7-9 TGTGCCAGCAGCTTACTTGGGGATGAGCAGTTCTTC CASSLLGDEQFF